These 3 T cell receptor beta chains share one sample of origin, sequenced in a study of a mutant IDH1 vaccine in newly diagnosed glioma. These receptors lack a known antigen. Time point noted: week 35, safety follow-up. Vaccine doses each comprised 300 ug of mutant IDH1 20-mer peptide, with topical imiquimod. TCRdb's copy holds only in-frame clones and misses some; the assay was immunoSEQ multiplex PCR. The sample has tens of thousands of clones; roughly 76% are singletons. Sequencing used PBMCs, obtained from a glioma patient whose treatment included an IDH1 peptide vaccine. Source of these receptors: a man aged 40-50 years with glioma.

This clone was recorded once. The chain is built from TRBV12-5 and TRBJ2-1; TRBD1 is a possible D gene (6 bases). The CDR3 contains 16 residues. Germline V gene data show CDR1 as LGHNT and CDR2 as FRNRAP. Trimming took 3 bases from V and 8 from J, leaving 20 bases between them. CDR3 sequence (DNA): TGTGCTAGTGGTTTTCCACGTACCGGGACAATCGATGAGCAGTTCTTC. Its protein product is CASGFPRTGTIDEQFF. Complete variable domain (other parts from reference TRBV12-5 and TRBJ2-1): DARVTQTPRHKVTEMGQEVTMRCQPILGHNTVFWYRQTMMQGLELLAYFRNRAPLDDSGMPKDRFSAEMPDATLATLKIQPSEPRDSAVYFCASGFPRTGTIDEQFFGPGTRLTVL.

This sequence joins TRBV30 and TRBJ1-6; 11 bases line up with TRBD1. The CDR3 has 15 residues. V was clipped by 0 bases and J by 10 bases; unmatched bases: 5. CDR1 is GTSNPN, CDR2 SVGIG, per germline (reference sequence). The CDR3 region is CAWSVPGTGGSPLHF. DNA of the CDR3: TGTGCCTGGAGTGTACCCGGGACAGGGGGATCACCCCTCCACTTT.

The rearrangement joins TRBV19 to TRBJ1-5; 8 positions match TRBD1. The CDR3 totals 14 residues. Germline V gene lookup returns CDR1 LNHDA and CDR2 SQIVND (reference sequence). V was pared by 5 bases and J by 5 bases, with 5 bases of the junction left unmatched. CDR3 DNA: TGTGCCAGTAGTCGAGGACAGGGCTATCAGCCCCAGCATTTT. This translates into CASSRGQGYQPQHF. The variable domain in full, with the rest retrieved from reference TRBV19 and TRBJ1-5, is DGGITQSPKYLFRKEGQNVTLSCEQNLNHDAMYWYRQDPGQGLRLIYYSQIVNDFQKGDIAEGYSVSREKKESFPLTVTSAQKNPTAFYLCASSRGQGYQPQHFGDGTRLSIL.